One and the same sample provided the 25 T cell receptor beta chains below, sequenced in a study of blood T cells in healthy people across ages. Then a second PCR, running about 7 to 11 cycles, was carried out with a sample-barcoded 5' primer and a J-beta primer mix. MiXCR was run by TCRdb on the 5' RACE reads, yielding one entry per CDR3 protein. The data hold about 1.4 million distinct CDR3 sequences, with almost 60% observed a single time. Material for sequencing was blood. Receptors originate from a man aged 18 to 30 in good health.

J is TRBJ1-5 and V is TRBV6-4, with 8 bases fitting TRBD1. CDR3 length: 14 residues. In germline, CDR1 is MRHNA, CDR2 SNTAGT. Trimming at V came to 5 bases and at J to 7 bases, leaving 7 bases not matched to a gene. This CDR3 reads CASSKYRGWQPQHF. The CDR3 DNA reads as TGTGCCAGCAGTAAGTACAGGGGGTGGCAGCCCCAGCATTTT.

In its sample, this clonotype was seen once. The rearrangement links TRBV9 to TRBJ2-1; possibly TRBD2 for D (5 bases). Germline CDR1 is SGDLS and CDR2 is YYNGEE. V lost 0 bases and J 5 bases, leaving 6 bases between the germline ends. This CDR3 contains 13 residues. For the CDR3, the DNA is TGTGCCAGCAGCGTAGATAGCGACAATGAGCAGTTCTTC. Translated: CASSVDSDNEQFF.

The V call is TRBV2, the J call TRBJ2-7, with 8 bases matching TRBD1. The CDR3 is 12 amino acids. CDR1 is SNHLY and CDR2 is FYNNEI in the germline V gene. V was clipped by 10 bases and J by 4 bases; unmatched bases: 6. CDR3 sequence (DNA): TGTGCCACTAGGACAGGGTTGTACGAGCAGTACTTC. It specifies CATRTGLYEQYF.

The chain employs TRBV5-1 and TRBJ1-1; D is unresolved. The CDR3 loop spans 15 amino acids. Trimming shortened V by 6 bases and J by 0 bases, and 15 bases separated the two germline ends. Germline V gene lookup returns CDR1 SGHRS and CDR2 YFSETQ. This chain's CDR3 is CASTPTAVMNTEAFF. The CDR3 DNA follows: TGCGCCAGCACCCCCACAGCCGTCATGAACACTGAAGCTTTCTTT.

The CDR3 nucleotides are TGTGCCAGCAGTGTTAATGGGCCTTCCGAGCAGTACTTC. The encoded protein is CASSVNGPSEQYF. The rearrangement uses TRBV12-3 or TRBV12-4 and TRBJ2-7; D remains ambiguous. V was pared by 5 bases and J by 6 bases, with 14 bases between. This CDR3 region has 13 residues.

This chain links TRBV6-5 with TRBJ2-7; 7 nucleotides match TRBD1. The trim removed 2 bases at V and 4 bases at J, leaving 8 bases unmatched. Germline loops: CDR1 MNHEY, CDR2 SVGAGI. The CDR3 totals 15 residues. CDR3 nucleotides: TGTGCCAGCAGTTACGGCGAGGGCAGGGGGTACGAGCAGTACTTC. Amino acid sequence: CASSYGEGRGYEQYF.

The rearrangement links TRBV21-1 to TRBJ2-3; TRBD2 is taken as the D call from the table, unchecked against the DNA. TRBV21-1 is a pseudogene. CDR3 length: 13 amino acids. CDR3 nucleotides: TGTGCCAGCAGCGGGGAGTGGCCCGATACGCAGTATTTT. Amino acid sequence: CASSGEWPDTQYF.

The chain carries TRBV12-3 or TRBV12-4 and TRBJ2-1; D perhaps matches TRBD2 (6 bases). The J call may be wrong; the DNA end is better matched by TRBJ2-7. The CDR3 loop spans 15 amino acids. CDR3 DNA: TGTGCCAGCAGTCCTTTTGGGGGGATGCGTAATGAGCAGTACTTC. Protein sequence: CASSPFGGMRNEQYF.

The V and J genes are TRBV20-1 and TRBJ2-4; D is ambiguous. TRBJ2-7 explains the end of the DNA better; the J call may be wrong. This CDR3 spans 14 amino acids. Germline V gene data show CDR1 as DFQATT and CDR2 as SNEGSKA (reference sequence). The CDR3 region has the DNA TGCAGTGCTAGAGATGGTAGTAGTAGCTACGAGCAGTACTTC. This gives the protein CSARDGSSSYEQYF.

The chain recombines TRBV6-2 or TRBV6-3 with TRBJ2-6; D is unresolved. The CDR3 sequence is 16 residues long. V was trimmed by 0 bases and J by 2 bases, leaving 8 bases between them. CDR1 is MNHEY, CDR2 SVGEGT, per germline. The CDR3 sequence is CASSYSPGAGANVLTF. The DNA for the CDR3 is TGTGCCAGCAGTTACTCGCCGGGCGCTGGGGCCAACGTCCTGACTTTC.

The J gene is TRBJ2-1, the V gene TRBV5-1; TRBD2 matches at 8 bases. This CDR3 has 15 amino acids. Germline values: CDR1 SGHRS, CDR2 YFSETQ. The V and J ends lost 5 bases and 8 bases, in that order; junction bases with no gene match: 12. CDR3 in amino acids: CASRVGLAGVYEQFF. CDR3 in DNA: TGCGCCAGCAGAGTGGGGCTAGCGGGTGTTTATGAGCAGTTCTTC.

This rearrangement joins TRBV13 to TRBJ2-7; the D call may be TRBD1 or TRBD2 (6 bases each). Trimming left V 5 bases short and J 5 bases short, with 16 bases between. CDR1 is PRHDT, CDR2 FYEKMQ, per germline (reference sequence). The CDR3 is 14 residues long. In DNA, the CDR3 is TGTGCCAGCAGCGGCTATTCGGGGGCAAACGAGCAGTACTTC. It is translated as CASSGYSGANEQYF. Full variable domain (rest looked up from reference TRBV13 and TRBJ2-7): AAGVIQSPRHLIKEKRETATLKCYPIPRHDTVYWYQQGPGQDPQFLISFYEKMQSDKGSIPDRFSAQQFSDYHSELNMSSLELGDSALYFCASSGYSGANEQYFGPGTRLTVT.

The chain uses TRBV4-3 and TRBJ2-5; either TRBD1 or TRBD2 may supply D (5 bases each). CDR1 and CDR2 from the germline V gene are LGHNA and YSLEER. The CDR3 has 14 amino acids. V dropped 0 bases and J dropped 4 bases, with 9 bases sitting between them. CDR3 amino acids: CASSQEGVGETQYF. The CDR3, as DNA: TGCGCCAGCAGCCAAGAGGGGGTTGGAGAGACCCAGTACTTC.

This clonotype was counted between two and nine times. This chain links TRBV20-1 with TRBJ2-3; no firm D call. The CDR3 is 11 amino acids. Between the trimmed V and J ends, which lost 6 bases and 8 bases, there was a span of 12 bases. CDR1 DFQATT and CDR2 SNEGSKA come from the germline V gene (reference sequence). For the CDR3, the DNA is TGCAGTGCCCTGTGGGCCTCTACGCAGTATTTT. Its translation: CSALWASTQYF.

V usage is TRBV6-1 and J usage is TRBJ1-4; D is unresolved. This CDR3 has 14 amino acids. The germline V gene has CDR1 MNHNS and CDR2 SASEGT. Deletions cut 3 bases from V and 7 bases from J, with 12 bases between. CDR3 loop: CASSEVPAGEKLFF. The CDR3 DNA reads as TGTGCCAGCAGTGAGGTCCCAGCGGGTGAAAAACTGTTTTTT.

The chain combines TRBV2 with TRBJ2-5; 9 bases are shared with TRBD1. The end of the DNA fits TRBJ2-7 better, so the J call may be wrong. This CDR3 spans 15 amino acids. The germline V gene encodes CDR1 SNHLY and CDR2 FYNNEI. The CDR3 protein is CATIYRTGADYEQYF. In DNA, the CDR3 is TGTGCCACCATATACCGGACAGGGGCCGACTACGAGCAGTACTTC.

The J gene is TRBJ2-7, the V gene TRBV4-1; TRBD1 matches at 7 bases. Near its end, the DNA agrees better with TRBJ2-5, so the J call may be wrong. This CDR3 comprises 15 residues. Germline loops: CDR1 MGHRA, CDR2 YSYEKL. The CDR3 region is CASSQALRGRETQYF. In DNA, the CDR3 is TGCGCCAGCAGCCAAGCCTTAAGGGGGCGGGAGACCCAGTACTTC.

The V and J genes are TRBV6-2 or TRBV6-3 and TRBJ1-2; no clear D. The germline V gene has CDR1 MNHEY and CDR2 SVGEGT. This CDR3 has 15 amino acids. V was shortened by 2 bases and J by 2 bases, with 12 bases between the two germline ends. The CDR3 protein is CASSYNQRINYGYTF. The CDR3 nucleotides read TGTGCCAGCAGTTACAATCAAAGGATCAACTATGGCTACACCTTC.

The rearrangement links TRBV10-3 to TRBJ2-6; 7 nucleotides match TRBD1. V shed 0 bases and J 2 bases; nucleotides not matched to a gene: 1. The CDR3 length is 16 residues. The germline CDR1 and CDR2 sequences are ENHRY and SYGVKD. This CDR3 is CAISESQGAGANVLTF. CDR3 DNA sequence: TGTGCCATCAGTGAGTCCCAGGGGGCTGGGGCCAACGTCCTGACTTTC.

This chain joins TRBV28 and TRBJ2-3, with D uncertain. Germline-derived CDR1 and CDR2 are MDHEN and SYDVKM. CDR3 length equals 12 residues. V was pared by 8 bases and J by 8 bases, with 14 bases between. The CDR3 DNA reads as TGTGCCAGCGGGGTCTTTCGGGTTACGCAGTATTTT. This translates into CASGVFRVTQYF.

The V and J genes are TRBV20-1 and TRBJ2-5; 9 nucleotides line up with TRBD2. CDR1 is DFQATT and CDR2 is SNEGSKA in the germline V gene (reference sequence). There are 15 residues in the CDR3. J was trimmed by 2 bases and V by 3 bases; bases with no gene match: 7. CDR3 amino acids: CSASVSSGAQETQYF. In DNA form, the CDR3 reads TGCAGTGCTAGTGTCTCTAGCGGGGCGCAAGAGACCCAGTACTTC.

The chain joins TRBV28 to TRBJ2-7, with D possibly matching TRBD2 (5 bases). Trimming removed 8 bases at V and 1 base at J, with 12 bases between. The CDR3 runs to 13 residues. The germline CDR1 and CDR2 sequences are MDHEN and SYDVKM. In DNA, the CDR3 is TGTGCCAGCGCGGGCAGGTTATCCTACGAGCAGTACTTC. It encodes CASAGRLSYEQYF.

The rearrangement joins TRBV5-5 to TRBJ2-1, with D maybe TRBD2 (7 bases). CDR1 is SGHKS and CDR2 is YYEKEE in the germline V gene (reference sequence). The CDR3 extends over 15 amino acids. V lost 0 bases to trimming and J lost 8 bases, with 15 bases between them. CDR3: CASSLVRGPLDEQFF. The CDR3 region has the DNA TGTGCCAGCAGCTTGGTGCGGGGGCCCTTGGATGAGCAGTTCTTC.

This clonotype was found a few times. The chain has TRBV29-1 and TRBJ1-1; maybe TRBD1 (5 bases). The CDR3 is made up of 11 amino acids. Germline lookup yields CDR1 SQVTM and CDR2 ANQGSEA. The germline V and J ends were trimmed by 7 bases and 8 bases, with 14 bases remaining between them. The CDR3 coding sequence is TGCAGCGCCTTATACCGGGACGAAGCTTTCTTT. Translated, it gives CSALYRDEAFF.

The chain joins TRBV2 to TRBJ2-7; TRBD2 matches 16 bases. There are 18 residues in the CDR3. The J segment lost 6 bases and the V segment lost 6 bases, leaving 14 bases of the junction unmatched. CDR1 and CDR2 from the germline V gene are SNHLY and FYNNEI. For the CDR3, the DNA is TGTGCCAGCAGGACATCCGGGACTAGCGGGAGGGAATCTGGCGAGCAGTACTTC. It encodes CASRTSGTSGRESGEQYF.